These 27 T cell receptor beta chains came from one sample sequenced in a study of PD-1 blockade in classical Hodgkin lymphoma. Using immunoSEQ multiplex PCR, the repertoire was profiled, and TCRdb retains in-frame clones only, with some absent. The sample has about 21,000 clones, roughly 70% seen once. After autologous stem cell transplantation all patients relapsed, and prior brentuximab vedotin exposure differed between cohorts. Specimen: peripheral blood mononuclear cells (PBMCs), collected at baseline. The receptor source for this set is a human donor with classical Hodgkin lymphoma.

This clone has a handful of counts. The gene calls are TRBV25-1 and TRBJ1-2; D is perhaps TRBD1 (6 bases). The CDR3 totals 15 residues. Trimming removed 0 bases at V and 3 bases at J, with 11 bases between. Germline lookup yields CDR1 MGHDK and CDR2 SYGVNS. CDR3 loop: CASSEYPGADYGYTF. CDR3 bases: TGTGCCAGCAGTGAATACCCGGGGGCGGACTATGGCTACACCTTC.

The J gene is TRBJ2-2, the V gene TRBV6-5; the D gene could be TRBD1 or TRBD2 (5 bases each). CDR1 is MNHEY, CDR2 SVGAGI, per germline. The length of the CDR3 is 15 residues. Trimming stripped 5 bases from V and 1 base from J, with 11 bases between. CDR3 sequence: CASSLGAGNTGELFF. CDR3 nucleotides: TGTGCCAGCAGTCTCGGGGCAGGGAACACCGGGGAGCTGTTTTTT.

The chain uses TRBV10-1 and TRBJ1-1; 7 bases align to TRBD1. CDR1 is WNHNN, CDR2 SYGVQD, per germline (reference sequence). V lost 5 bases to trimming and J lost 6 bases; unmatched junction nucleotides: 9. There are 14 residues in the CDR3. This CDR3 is CASSHLRRGPEAFF. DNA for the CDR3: TGCGCCAGCAGTCACCTCCGGAGGGGGCCTGAAGCTTTCTTT.

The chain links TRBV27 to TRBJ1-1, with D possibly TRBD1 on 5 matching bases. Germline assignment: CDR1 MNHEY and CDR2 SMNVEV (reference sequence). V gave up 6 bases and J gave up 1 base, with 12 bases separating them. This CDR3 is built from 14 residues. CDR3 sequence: CASRNGHWNTEAFF. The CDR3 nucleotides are TGTGCCAGCAGAAATGGACACTGGAACACTGAAGCTTTCTTT.

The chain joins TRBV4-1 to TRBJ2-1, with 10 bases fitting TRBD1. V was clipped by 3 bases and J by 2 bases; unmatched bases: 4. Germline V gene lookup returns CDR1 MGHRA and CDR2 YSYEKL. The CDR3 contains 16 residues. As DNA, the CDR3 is TGCGCCAGCAGCCACTCCGGGACAGGGGCCTACAATGAGCAGTTCTTC. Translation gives CASSHSGTGAYNEQFF.

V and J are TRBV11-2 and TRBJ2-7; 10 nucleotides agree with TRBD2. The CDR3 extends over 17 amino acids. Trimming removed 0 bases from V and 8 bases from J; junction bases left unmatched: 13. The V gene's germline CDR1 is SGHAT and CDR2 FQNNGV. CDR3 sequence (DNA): TGTGCCAGCAGCTTAGATTTTGCCCTAGCGGGAGCTGCTAAGCAGTACTTC. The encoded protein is CASSLDFALAGAAKQYF.

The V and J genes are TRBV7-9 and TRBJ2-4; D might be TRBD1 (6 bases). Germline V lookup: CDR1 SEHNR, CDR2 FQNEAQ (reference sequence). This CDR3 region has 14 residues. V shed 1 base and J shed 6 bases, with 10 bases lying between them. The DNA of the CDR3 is TGTGCCAGCAGCTTAGGGGGGCAGGGAAACATTCAGTACTTC. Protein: CASSLGGQGNIQYF.

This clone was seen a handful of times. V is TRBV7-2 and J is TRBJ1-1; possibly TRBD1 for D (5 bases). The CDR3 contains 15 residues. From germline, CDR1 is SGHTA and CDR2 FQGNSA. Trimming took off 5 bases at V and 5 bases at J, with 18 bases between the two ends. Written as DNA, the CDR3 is TGTGCCAGCAGCCATCCCACACTCCGGGGGACTGAAGCTTTCTTT. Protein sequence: CASSHPTLRGTEAFF.

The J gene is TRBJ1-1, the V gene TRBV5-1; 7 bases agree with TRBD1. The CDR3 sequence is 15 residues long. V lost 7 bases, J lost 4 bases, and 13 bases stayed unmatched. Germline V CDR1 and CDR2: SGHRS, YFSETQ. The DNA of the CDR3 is TGCGCCAGCCGAAGCGGTAAGGGGGCCTCCACTGAAGCTTTCTTT. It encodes CASRSGKGASTEAFF.

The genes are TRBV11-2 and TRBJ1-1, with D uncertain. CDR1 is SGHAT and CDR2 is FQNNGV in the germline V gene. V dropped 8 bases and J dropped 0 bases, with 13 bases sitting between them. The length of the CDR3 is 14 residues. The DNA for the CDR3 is TGTGCCAGCCGAATGGCGGGGATGAACACTGAAGCTTTCTTT. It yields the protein CASRMAGMNTEAFF.

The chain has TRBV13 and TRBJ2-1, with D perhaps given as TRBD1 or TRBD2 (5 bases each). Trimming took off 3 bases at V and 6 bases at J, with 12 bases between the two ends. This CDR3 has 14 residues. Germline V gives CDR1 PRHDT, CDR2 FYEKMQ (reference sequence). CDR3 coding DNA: TGTGCCAGCAGCTTCGCTTTGAGGGGCAATGAGCAGTTCTTC. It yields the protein CASSFALRGNEQFF.

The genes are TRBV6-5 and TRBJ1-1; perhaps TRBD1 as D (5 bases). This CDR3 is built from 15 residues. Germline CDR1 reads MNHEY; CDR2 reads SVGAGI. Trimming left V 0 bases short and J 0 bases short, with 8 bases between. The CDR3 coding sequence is TGTGCCAGCAGTTACTCGAGGGACTTGAACACTGAAGCTTTCTTT. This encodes CASSYSRDLNTEAFF.

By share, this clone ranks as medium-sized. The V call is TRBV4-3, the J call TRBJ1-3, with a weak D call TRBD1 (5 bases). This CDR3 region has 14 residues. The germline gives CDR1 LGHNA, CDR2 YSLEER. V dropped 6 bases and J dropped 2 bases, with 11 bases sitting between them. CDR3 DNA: TGCGCCAGCAGAGGGGTCGGACCTGGAAACACCATATATTTT. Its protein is CASRGVGPGNTIYF.

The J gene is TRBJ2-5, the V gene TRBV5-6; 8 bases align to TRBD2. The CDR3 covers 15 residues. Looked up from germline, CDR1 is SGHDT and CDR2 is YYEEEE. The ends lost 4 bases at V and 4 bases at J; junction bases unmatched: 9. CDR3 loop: CASSPGLDHPETQYF. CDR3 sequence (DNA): TGTGCCAGCAGCCCGGGACTAGATCATCCAGAGACCCAGTACTTC.

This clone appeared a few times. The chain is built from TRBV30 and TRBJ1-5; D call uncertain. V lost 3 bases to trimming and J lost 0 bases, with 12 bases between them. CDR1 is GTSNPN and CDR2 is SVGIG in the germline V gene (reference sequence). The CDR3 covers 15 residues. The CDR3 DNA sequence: TGTGCCTGGAGCCCCCTGGGGAATAGCAATCAGCCCCAGCATTTT. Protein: CAWSPLGNSNQPQHF. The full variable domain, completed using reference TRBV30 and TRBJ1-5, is SQTIHQWPATLVQPVGSPLSLECTVEGTSNPNLYWYRQAAGRGLQLLFYSVGIGQISSEVPQNLSASRPQDRQFILSSKKLLLSDSGFYLCAWSPLGNSNQPQHFGDGTRLSIL.

The CDR3 spells CASSQARWGRRTEAFF. The CDR3 nucleotides read TGCGCCAGCAGCCAAGCCCGCTGGGGGAGGCGGACTGAAGCTTTCTTT. V gene TRBV4-3 combines with J gene TRBJ1-1, with D possibly matching TRBD1 (5 bases). The CDR3 runs 16 residues. Germline-derived CDR1 and CDR2 are LGHNA and YSLEER. The V and J ends lost 1 base and 5 bases respectively, with 17 bases between them.

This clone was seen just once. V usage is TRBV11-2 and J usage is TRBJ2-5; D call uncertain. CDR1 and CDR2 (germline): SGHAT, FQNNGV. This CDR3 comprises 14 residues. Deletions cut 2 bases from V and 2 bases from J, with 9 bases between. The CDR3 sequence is CASSLTLHQETQYF. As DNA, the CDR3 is TGTGCCAGCAGCTTAACACTTCATCAAGAGACCCAGTACTTC.

CDR3 sequence: CASRDRQGGHTEAFF. Written as DNA, the CDR3 is TGTGCCAGCAGAGACCGACAGGGCGGGCACACTGAAGCTTTCTTT. The chain uses TRBV27 and TRBJ1-1, with TRBD1 identical over 7 bases. V shed 6 bases, J shed 3 bases, and the junction held 10 bases outside the gene matches. Germline CDR1 reads MNHEY; CDR2 reads SMNVEV (reference sequence). The CDR3 runs 15 residues.

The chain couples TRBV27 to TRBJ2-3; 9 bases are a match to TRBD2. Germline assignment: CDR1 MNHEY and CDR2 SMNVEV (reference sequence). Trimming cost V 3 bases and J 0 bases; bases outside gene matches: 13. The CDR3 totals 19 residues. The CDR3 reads CASSFIASGNPGSTDTQYF. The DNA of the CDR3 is TGTGCCAGCAGTTTTATTGCTAGCGGGAATCCTGGGAGCACAGATACGCAGTATTTT.

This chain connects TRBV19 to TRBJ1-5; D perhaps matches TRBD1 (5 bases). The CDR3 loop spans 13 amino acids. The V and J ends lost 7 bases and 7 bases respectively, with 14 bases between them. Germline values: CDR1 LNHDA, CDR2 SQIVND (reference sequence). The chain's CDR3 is CASTVGTGQPQHF. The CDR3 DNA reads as TGTGCCAGTACTGTAGGGACGGGCCAGCCCCAGCATTTT.

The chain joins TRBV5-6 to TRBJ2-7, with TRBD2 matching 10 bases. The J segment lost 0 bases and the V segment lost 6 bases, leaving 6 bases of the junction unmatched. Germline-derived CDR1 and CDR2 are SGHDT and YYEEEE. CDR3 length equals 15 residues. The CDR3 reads CASTSGLAASYEQYF. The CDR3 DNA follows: TGTGCCAGCACCTCAGGACTAGCGGCCTCCTACGAGCAGTACTTC.

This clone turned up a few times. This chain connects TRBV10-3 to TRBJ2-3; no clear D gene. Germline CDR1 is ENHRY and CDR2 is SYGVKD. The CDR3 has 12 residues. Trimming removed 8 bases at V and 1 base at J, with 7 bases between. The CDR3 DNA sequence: TGTGCCATCTCCCAGCGCACAGATACGCAGTATTTT. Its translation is CAISQRTDTQYF.

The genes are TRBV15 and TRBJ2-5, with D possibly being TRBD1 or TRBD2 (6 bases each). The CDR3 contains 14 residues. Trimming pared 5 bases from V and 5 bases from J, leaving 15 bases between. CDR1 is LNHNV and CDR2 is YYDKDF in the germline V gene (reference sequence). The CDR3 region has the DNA TGTGCCACCAGCGGACAGACTAGGCCGGAGACCCAGTACTTC. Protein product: CATSGQTRPETQYF.

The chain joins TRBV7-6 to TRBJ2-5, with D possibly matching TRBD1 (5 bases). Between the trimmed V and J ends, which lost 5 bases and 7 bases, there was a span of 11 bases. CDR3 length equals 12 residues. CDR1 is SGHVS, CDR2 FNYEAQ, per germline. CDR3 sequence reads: CASSPPQGTQYF. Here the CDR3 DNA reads TGTGCCAGCAGCCCGCCCCAGGGGACCCAGTACTTC.

This CDR3 is CASSLSGMGYNEQFF. The DNA of the CDR3 is TGCGCCAGCAGCTTGAGCGGGATGGGCTACAATGAGCAGTTCTTC. V usage is TRBV5-1 and J usage is TRBJ2-1, with 7 bases lining up with TRBD2. Germline lookup yields CDR1 SGHRS and CDR2 YFSETQ. The junction had 4 bases not matched to a gene; V was cut back by 1 base and J by 3 bases. The CDR3 length is 15 residues. Together with reference TRBV5-1 and TRBJ2-1, the CDR3 gives the full variable domain: KAGVTQTPRYLIKTRGQQVTLSCSPISGHRSVSWYQQTPGQGLQFLFEYFSETQRNKGNFPGRFSGRQFSNSRSEMNVSTLELGDSALYLCASSLSGMGYNEQFFGPGTRLTVL.

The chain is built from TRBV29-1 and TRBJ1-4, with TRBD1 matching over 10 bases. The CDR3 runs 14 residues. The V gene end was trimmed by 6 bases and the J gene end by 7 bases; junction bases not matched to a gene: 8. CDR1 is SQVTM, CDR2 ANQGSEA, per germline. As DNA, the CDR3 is TGCAGCGTGACGACAGGGGGCTCAGGTGAAAAACTGTTTTTT. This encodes CSVTTGGSGEKLFF.

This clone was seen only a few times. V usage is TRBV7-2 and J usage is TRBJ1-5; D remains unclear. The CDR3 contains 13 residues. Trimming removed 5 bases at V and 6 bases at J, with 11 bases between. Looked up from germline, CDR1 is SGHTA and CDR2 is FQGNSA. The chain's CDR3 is CASSPGKVQPQHF. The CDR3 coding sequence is TGTGCCAGCAGCCCGGGGAAGGTTCAGCCCCAGCATTTT.